This T cell receptor beta chain was captured in a study of post-analysis software for immune sequencing data. To note about this clonotype: The antigen remains undetermined.

TCR beta libraries were prepared from cDNA with unique molecular identifiers. One entry per CDR3 protein, called by TCRdb with MiXCR from the PCR reads. The sample holds 350,000 to 500,000 distinct CDR3 sequences, approximately 37% seen once. Study-wide points: When patients were compared with controls, 5 or 6 TRBV segments were more frequent, TRBV5-6, TRBV5-1 and TRBV20-1 among them. Analysis by F measure revealed that same-batch samples clustered strongly together. Normalized Chao1 diversity was significantly lower in multiple sclerosis patients than in controls.

The trim removed 3 bases at V and 0 bases at J, leaving 10 bases unmatched. The germline CDR1 and CDR2 sequences are LGHNA and YNFKEQ. This CDR3 is built from 18 residues. The receptor was derived from a girl aged 2-9 years with multiple sclerosis. The specimen was blood. The rearrangement uses TRBV4-2 and TRBJ2-1, with 8 bases lining up with TRBD2. The CDR3 DNA reads as TGTGCCAGCAGCCAGGAAGATAGCGGGGACCGCTCCTACAATGAGCAGTTCTTC. This sequence encodes CASSQEDSGDRSYNEQFF.